This T cell receptor (beta chain) was documented in a study of CD4 T cells in relation to SARS-CoV-2 and coronaviruses. Whole-study context: Crossreactive spike epitopes shared across donors were mapped to their HLA restriction.

In the case of this clone: Its cognate antigen is unknown.

Sequencing used immunoSEQ multiplex PCR; TCRdb keeps in-frame clones, though not all of them. The repertoire holds approximately 70,000 clones, with 85% to 95% as singletons. Unexposed donor CD4+ T cells date from about 2011-2019, before the COVID-19 pandemic. Study-level findings and limits: According to naive versus memory sequencing, detected responses are memory recall, not newly primed. Around 60% of donors had memory CD4+ clonotypes crossrecognizing SARS-CoV-2 and common cold coronavirus spike. No donor gave both pre-pandemic and post-infection samples.

The clonotype originates from a human donor in good health. Input material: naive CD4+ T cells from PBMCs. As to subset: naive CD4+ T cells isolated by negative enrichment.

CDR3 sequence reads: CASSAFGDKETQYF. In DNA form, the CDR3 reads TGTGCCAGCAGCGCTTTCGGAGATAAAGAGACCCAGTACTTC. This sequence joins TRBV9 and TRBJ2-5; no definite D call. In germline, CDR1 is SGDLS, CDR2 YYNGEE. Trimming removed 3 bases at V and 3 bases at J, with 12 bases between. This CDR3 is 14 amino acids long. The full variable domain, with the rest looked up from reference TRBV9 and TRBJ2-5, is DSGVTQTPKHLITATGQRVTLRCSPRSGDLSVYWYQQSLDQGLQFLIQYYNGEERAKGNILERFSAQQFPDLHSELNLSSLELGDSALYFCASSAFGDKETQYFGPGTRLLVL.